This T cell receptor (beta chain) was found in a study of graft-versus-host responses after intestinal transplantation. Study-level background: Tacrolimus plus steroids were given to all recipients for about three years, preceded by anti-thymocyte globulin induction. Study results and caveats: Allografts of patients with graft-donor T cell macrochimerism showed high graft-versus-host to host-versus-graft clone ratios.

In its sample, this clone was seen a few times. Its antigen is currently unknown. Sequenced by immunoSEQ multiplex PCR; TCRdb stores in-frame clones only, minus some. The data hold about 24,000 clones, with 70% to 90% observed a single time. CDR1 is LGHNA, CDR2 YNFKEQ, per germline. The CDR3 spans 17 residues. J was trimmed by 0 bases and V by 4 bases; bases with no gene match: 7. The source of this sequence is a human patient who received an intestinal transplant, so some T cells may come from the graft donor. The chain links TRBV4-2 to TRBJ1-2; 11 bases agree with TRBD1. The sample was PBMCs, taken just over 450 days after intestinal transplant. This CDR3 is CASSPGQGAISNYGYTF. As DNA, the CDR3 is TGTGCCAGCAGCCCTGGACAGGGGGCTATCTCTAACTATGGCTACACCTTC.